This passage covers 30 T cell receptor beta chains from one sample sequenced in a study of T-cell reconstitution after alpha-beta-depleted transplantation in children. Preparation of the TCRbeta library involved a method that used unique molecular identifiers. TCRdb recomputed calls from the PCR reads with MiXCR, one row per CDR3 protein. Among around 600,000 distinct CDR3 sequences, roughly a tenth were seen once, and the ten largest hold about 4%. Sequences were derived from PBMCs from the stem cell graft donor, sampled from the stem cell graft. The receptors originated from a human donor who donated a stem cell graft to a child with acute myeloid leukemia.

This clonotype came up a few times. This rearrangement joins TRBV28 to TRBJ2-7; 8 bases agree with TRBD2. The germline gives CDR1 MDHEN, CDR2 SYDVKM. The CDR3 is 15 residues long. Losses at the gene ends were 6 bases for V and 1 base for J; bases not matched to a gene: 8. CDR3 amino acids: CASSTAGEGSYEQYF. CDR3 in DNA: TGTGCCAGCAGCACAGCGGGAGAGGGATCCTACGAGCAGTACTTC.

The chain recombines TRBV29-1 with TRBJ2-1; maybe TRBD2 (6 bases). The length of the CDR3 is 11 residues. Germline V gives CDR1 SQVTM, CDR2 ANQGSEA. Trimming took off 6 bases at V and 13 bases at J, with 16 bases between the two ends. The CDR3: CSVAGTLPQFF. For the CDR3, the DNA is TGCAGCGTCGCGGGGACTTTACCACAGTTCTTC.

The CDR3 DNA is TGCAGCGTTGAAAGAAGGGGGAATGAGTACTTC. As protein: CSVERRGNEYF. This sequence joins TRBV29-1 and TRBJ2-7, with D possibly being TRBD1 (6 bases). CDR3 length: 11 residues. CDR1 is SQVTM, CDR2 ANQGSEA, per germline. V shed 2 bases and J shed 11 bases, with 13 bases lying between them.

This clonotype appeared a few times. This chain joins TRBV19 and TRBJ2-3, with D perhaps TRBD1 (6 bases). Trimming took off 6 bases at V and 0 bases at J, with 16 bases between the two ends. The CDR3 covers 16 residues. Germline CDR1 LNHDA, CDR2 SQIVND (reference sequence). CDR3 amino acids: CASSQRTVTSTDTQYF. The DNA of the CDR3 is TGTGCCAGTAGCCAAAGGACAGTTACCAGCACAGATACGCAGTATTTT.

The chain uses TRBV24-1 and TRBJ2-7; no clear D gene. The CDR3 is 14 amino acids. Germline V gene sequence: CDR1 KGHDR, CDR2 SFDVKD. Between the trimmed V and J ends, which lost 10 bases and 3 bases, there was a span of 18 bases. The CDR3: CATVPHGSFYEQYF. CDR3 DNA: TGTGCCACGGTACCCCATGGCAGCTTCTACGAGCAGTACTTC.

This clonotype has a handful of counts. The chain recombines TRBV15 with TRBJ1-4; TRBD1 is a possible D gene (6 bases). Trimming cost V 1 base and J 5 bases, with 14 bases left between them. The CDR3 spans 16 residues. CDR1 and CDR2 from the germline V gene are LNHNV and YYDKDF (reference sequence). The CDR3 region is CATSRGDTARNEKLFF. In DNA form, the CDR3 reads TGTGCCACCAGCAGAGGGGACACGGCTCGGAATGAAAAACTGTTTTTT.

The CDR3: CSAPRQGPSYGYTF. CDR3 nucleotide sequence: TGCAGCGCCCCCAGACAGGGTCCCTCCTATGGCTACACCTTC. V and J are TRBV29-1 and TRBJ1-2; 7 bases are a match to TRBD1. The CDR3 has 14 amino acids. Germline CDR1 is SQVTM and CDR2 is ANQGSEA. V was clipped by 7 bases and J by 4 bases; unmatched bases: 12.

This clonotype occurred many times. The chain employs TRBV5-1 and TRBJ2-5; TRBD1 or TRBD2 may be the D gene (6 bases each). V was trimmed by 2 bases and J by 5 bases, leaving 13 bases between them. Germline V gene data show CDR1 as SGHRS and CDR2 as YFSETQ. The CDR3 has 14 residues. The CDR3 loop is CASSFGGGPETQYF. For the CDR3, the DNA is TGCGCCAGCAGCTTTGGTGGGGGGCCCGAGACCCAGTACTTC.

This clonotype was seen repeatedly, ten times or more. The rearrangement links TRBV5-5 to TRBJ2-7; D is ambiguous. Germline CDR1 reads SGHKS; CDR2 reads YYEKEE (reference sequence). V lost 1 base and J lost 4, with 6 bases in between. The CDR3 loop spans 12 amino acids. Here the CDR3 DNA reads TGTGCCAGCAGCTTGTCGGAGTACGAGCAGTACTTC. Translating it yields CASSLSEYEQYF.

In its sample, this clonotype was seen many times. The junction departs from the called germline gene at one end, perhaps through a read error. The chain carries TRBV28 and TRBJ2-1; no reliable D call. This CDR3 has 12 amino acids. From germline, CDR1 is MDHEN and CDR2 SYDVKM. The CDR3 DNA reads as TGCGCCAGCAGCTTGTCCGGCAATGAGCAGTTCTTC. Its translation is CASSLSGNEQFF.

This clonotype was found a few times. This chain connects TRBV28 to TRBJ1-4; 8 nucleotides align to TRBD1. CDR1 is MDHEN, CDR2 SYDVKM, per germline. J gave up 8 bases and V 3 bases, and 8 bases lay outside the gene matches. The CDR3 has 15 residues. CDR3 DNA sequence: TGTGCCAGCAGTTTCCCTACAGGGGGGCGGGAAAAACTGTTTTTT. This gives the protein CASSFPTGGREKLFF.

A few counts support this clonotype. The chain employs TRBV20-1 and TRBJ2-1, with D hard to call. Germline-derived CDR1 and CDR2 are DFQATT and SNEGSKA (reference sequence). Trimming pared 6 bases from V and 4 bases from J, leaving 13 bases between. There are 13 residues in the CDR3. CDR3 sequence: CSAPPPLYNEQFF. The CDR3 nucleotides are TGCAGTGCCCCCCCCCCCTTGTACAATGAGCAGTTCTTC.

This clonotype was seen ten or more times. The chain recombines TRBV7-9 with TRBJ2-1, with TRBD2 as a possible D gene (5 bases). Per germline, CDR1 SEHNR and CDR2 FQNEAQ (reference sequence). This CDR3 contains 16 residues. V shed 4 bases and J shed 3 bases, with 16 bases lying between them. The CDR3 loop reads CASSSQASIVYNEQFF. CDR3 in DNA: TGTGCCAGCAGCTCTCAGGCTAGCATAGTCTACAATGAGCAGTTCTTC.

This clonotype was detected many times. This chain links TRBV6-1 with TRBJ2-1; D is unclear. CDR1 MNHNS and CDR2 SASEGT come from the germline V gene. The V end lost 5 bases, the J end lost 0 bases, and 20 bases lay between the germline ends. The length of the CDR3 is 18 residues. The CDR3 is CASSPLMKLPSSYNEQFF. The CDR3 DNA reads TGTGCCAGCAGTCCTCTGATGAAGTTACCTAGCTCCTACAATGAGCAGTTCTTC.

The chain has TRBV2 and TRBJ2-1, with TRBD2 identical over 14 bases. Germline values: CDR1 SNHLY, CDR2 FYNNEI. Trimming at V came to 8 bases and at J to 15 bases, leaving 18 bases not matched to a gene. CDR3 length equals 16 residues. CDR3 in amino acids: CASLAETSGRASWWFF. The CDR3 nucleotides read TGTGCCAGCCTTGCCGAGACTAGCGGGAGGGCCTCTTGGTGGTTCTTC. Together with reference TRBV2 and TRBJ2-1, the CDR3 gives the full variable domain: EPEVTQTPSHQVTQMGQEVILRCVPISNHLYFYWYRQILGQKVEFLVSFYNNEISEKSEIFDDQFSVERPDGSNFTLKIRSTKLEDSAMYFCASLAETSGRASWWFFGPGTRLTVL.

The rearrangement links TRBV27 to TRBJ1-6, with D perhaps matching TRBD1 (5 bases). The CDR3 loop spans 15 amino acids. CDR1 and CDR2 (germline): MNHEY, SMNVEV (reference sequence). Trimming pared 8 bases from V and 5 bases from J, leaving 16 bases between. This CDR3 is CASRTGGGDNSPLHF. In DNA form, the CDR3 reads TGTGCCAGCCGAACCGGGGGAGGTGATAATTCACCCCTCCACTTT.

This clonotype showed up just a few times. A junction boundary mismatches the germline segment, possibly from a read error. V gene TRBV6-2 or TRBV6-3 combines with J gene TRBJ2-7; the D gene is possibly TRBD2 (6 bases). The CDR3 has 14 amino acids. Germline V gene sequence: CDR1 MNHEY, CDR2 SVGEGT. For the CDR3, the DNA is TGTGCCAGCAGCCCCGCCGGGCGGGAACTCCCTCGGGGCTTC. As protein: CASSPAGRELPRGF.

V and J are TRBV20-1 and TRBJ2-7; 8 nucleotides match TRBD2. With V trimmed by 6 bases and J by 3 bases, 7 bases remained unmatched. Looked up from germline, CDR1 is DFQATT and CDR2 is SNEGSKA (reference sequence). This CDR3 spans 13 amino acids. The CDR3 protein is CSAPGLAHYEQYF. The CDR3 DNA reads as TGCAGTGCCCCAGGACTAGCCCACTACGAGCAGTACTTC.

This rearrangement joins TRBV2 to TRBJ1-2; D perhaps matches TRBD1 (6 bases). Per the germline V gene, CDR1 is SNHLY and CDR2 is FYNNEI. V lost 2 bases and J 6 bases, leaving 10 bases between the germline ends. This CDR3 contains 13 residues. CDR3 sequence (DNA): TGTGCCAGCAGTGAACAGGGGAAGCATGGCTACACCTTC. Encoded protein: CASSEQGKHGYTF.

This clonotype was picked up a small number of times. The genes are TRBV29-1 and TRBJ1-2; D is unclear. CDR1 is SQVTM, CDR2 ANQGSEA, per germline. The CDR3 spans 16 residues. V was trimmed by 3 bases and J by 3 bases, leaving 20 bases between them. As DNA, the CDR3 is TGCAGCGTTGACCGGGAGGAGCAGGAAAACTACTATGGCTACACCTTC. Amino acids: CSVDREEQENYYGYTF.

A few counts support this clonotype. V usage is TRBV14 and J usage is TRBJ2-7; D gene unclear. CDR1 and CDR2 (germline): SGHDN, FVKESK. The CDR3 spans 15 residues. The V end was cut by 5 bases, the J end by 3 bases, with 17 bases between. DNA of the CDR3: TGTGCCAGCAGCAGCACCCAGTGGAAAATCTACGAGCAGTACTTC. It translates to CASSSTQWKIYEQYF.

This sequence joins TRBV2 and TRBJ2-1; TRBD1 might be the D (5 bases). The CDR3 spans 12 residues. The ends were cut back, 7 bases at V and 9 bases at J, with 13 bases in the middle. Germline V gene data show CDR1 as SNHLY and CDR2 as FYNNEI. CDR3 in amino acids: CASNFLGLEQFF. Written as DNA, the CDR3 is TGTGCCAGCAATTTTCTGGGGCTTGAGCAGTTCTTC. The whole variable domain, remainder taken from reference TRBV2 and TRBJ2-1, is EPEVTQTPSHQVTQMGQEVILRCVPISNHLYFYWYRQILGQKVEFLVSFYNNEISEKSEIFDDQFSVERPDGSNFTLKIRSTKLEDSAMYFCASNFLGLEQFFGPGTRLTVL.

CDR3 loop: CAIRAAAGGPDTGELFF. CDR3 nucleotides: TGTGCCATCAGAGCTGCCGCGGGAGGTCCGGACACCGGGGAGCTGTTTTTT. The rearrangement uses TRBV10-3 and TRBJ2-2; 8 bases map to TRBD2. The CDR3 consists of 17 residues. V dropped 6 bases and J dropped 3; count of bases not matched to a gene: 12. The germline V gene encodes CDR1 ENHRY and CDR2 SYGVKD.

This clonotype came up a few times. The chain has TRBV18 and TRBJ1-4; D not certain. From germline, CDR1 is KGHSH and CDR2 LQKENI. Trimming removed 3 bases from V and 0 bases from J, with 8 bases in between. This CDR3 has 15 residues. DNA of the CDR3: TGTGCCAGCTCACCCCAGAGCCCAACTAATGAAAAACTGTTTTTT. It translates to CASSPQSPTNEKLFF.

There are a few counts of this clonotype. This chain joins TRBV28 and TRBJ2-2; TRBD1 matches at 9 bases. This CDR3 has 14 amino acids. Germline V CDR1 and CDR2: MDHEN, SYDVKM. J gave up 3 bases and V 8 bases, and 4 bases lay outside the gene matches. Here the CDR3 DNA reads TGTGCCAGCGGATGGACAGGGGACACCGGGGAGCTGTTTTTT. Protein: CASGWTGDTGELFF.

This chain connects TRBV30 to TRBJ2-1; TRBD2 matches at 12 bases. This CDR3 is 17 amino acids long. Trimming at V came to 5 bases and at J to 2 bases, leaving 10 bases not matched to a gene. Germline V CDR1 and CDR2: GTSNPN, SVGIG (reference sequence). For the CDR3, the DNA is TGTGCCTGGTTCGGACTAGCGGGACGACTCACCTACAATGAGCAGTTCTTC. It is translated as CAWFGLAGRLTYNEQFF. The entire variable domain, with the rest obtained from reference TRBV30 and TRBJ2-1, is as follows: SQTIHQWPATLVQPVGSPLSLECTVEGTSNPNLYWYRQAAGRGLQLLFYSVGIGQISSEVPQNLSASRPQDRQFILSSKKLLLSDSGFYLCAWFGLAGRLTYNEQFFGPGTRLTVL.

This chain links TRBV4-2 with TRBJ2-7, with 14 bases fitting TRBD2. Germline loops: CDR1 LGHNA, CDR2 YNFKEQ. Trimming took 3 bases from V and 4 from J; bases not matched to a gene: 5. The CDR3 runs to 16 residues. The CDR3 sequence is CASSHPGTSGSYEQYF. The CDR3 nucleotides are TGTGCCAGCAGCCACCCCGGGACTAGCGGGAGTTACGAGCAGTACTTC.

This clonotype was seen many times. The J gene is TRBJ2-3, the V gene TRBV24-1; D is unclear. CDR3 length: 13 residues. Germline lookup yields CDR1 KGHDR and CDR2 SFDVKD. The germline V and J ends were trimmed by 4 bases and 2 bases, with 6 bases remaining between them. The CDR3 DNA follows: TGTGCCACCAGTGACCAAACCACAGATACGCAGTATTTT. This gives the protein CATSDQTTDTQYF.

The chain recombines TRBV7-2 with TRBJ1-4; 8 bases map to TRBD1. Germline values: CDR1 SGHTA, CDR2 FQGNSA. This CDR3 contains 14 residues. V gave up 4 bases and J gave up 12 bases; unmatched junction bases: 10. CDR3 sequence: CASSSRDRRWELFF. In nucleotides, the CDR3 is TGTGCCAGCAGCTCCCGGGACAGGCGATGGGAACTGTTTTTT.

This chain uses TRBV5-1 with TRBJ2-2, with no clear D. The CDR3 loop spans 15 amino acids. Trimming stripped 0 bases from V and 4 bases from J, with 10 bases between. Germline assignment: CDR1 SGHRS and CDR2 YFSETQ. CDR3 region: CASSLGQPTTGELFF. In nucleotides, the CDR3 is TGCGCCAGCAGCTTGGGGCAGCCTACCACCGGGGAGCTGTTTTTT.